These 24 T cell receptor beta chains were all obtained from the same sample, sequenced in a study of T cell repertoires in cytomegalovirus infection. MiXCR, run by TCRdb on the reads, gives a single entry per CDR3 protein. The table has 250,000 to 300,000 distinct CDR3 sequences, around 9% seen once; the top ten hold about 15%. Input material: PBMCs. The receptor source for this set is a human donor in good health (CMV status not recorded). Some clones in this sample may be carry-over from other donors' samples.

J is TRBJ1-2 and V is TRBV20-1; D may be TRBD1 (6 bases). V was pared by 5 bases and J by 0 bases, with 10 bases between. This CDR3 spans 13 amino acids. The germline CDR1 and CDR2 sequences are DFQATT and SNEGSKA (reference sequence). DNA for the CDR3: TGCAGTGCTCGGGGACAAACTAACTATGGCTACACCTTC. It encodes CSARGQTNYGYTF.

The rearrangement uses TRBV30 and TRBJ1-1, with D possibly being TRBD1 (6 bases). Trimming left V 8 bases short and J 6 bases short, with 22 bases between. CDR1 and CDR2 from the germline V gene are GTSNPN and SVGIG (reference sequence). The CDR3 has 14 amino acids. The CDR3 coding sequence is TGTGCCCGTGCCTCGGACAGCGGGCCTTCTGAAGCTTTCTTT. As protein: CARASDSGPSEAFF.

The chain uses TRBV28 and TRBJ2-4; a possible D gene is TRBD1 (5 bases). Germline assignment: CDR1 MDHEN and CDR2 SYDVKM. The CDR3 contains 14 residues. V lost 3 bases and J 5 bases, leaving 11 bases between the germline ends. CDR3 sequence: CASSLGPSQNIQYF. CDR3 DNA: TGTGCCAGCAGTTTGGGGCCGAGCCAAAACATTCAGTACTTC.

This chain links TRBV12-5 with TRBJ1-4; D is uncertain. The germline gives CDR1 LGHNT, CDR2 FRNRAP. This CDR3 region has 14 residues. With 7 bases removed from V and 8 bases from J, the gap between germline ends came to 17 bases. The CDR3 nucleotides read TGTGCTAGTGTTCCCGACCGAGCCGGAGAAAAACTGTTTTTT. It specifies CASVPDRAGEKLFF.

In this sample, this clonotype turned up many times. This chain connects TRBV27 to TRBJ2-7, with TRBD2 matching 14 bases. V gave up 3 bases and J gave up 2 bases; unmatched junction bases: 3. CDR3 length equals 16 residues. Germline V CDR1 and CDR2: MNHEY, SMNVEV (reference sequence). CDR3 sequence reads: CASSFRTSGGTYEQYF. CDR3 sequence (DNA): TGTGCCAGCAGTTTCCGGACTAGCGGGGGGACCTACGAGCAGTACTTC.

This clonotype showed up many times. The chain joins TRBV7-2 to TRBJ1-4; 8 positions match TRBD1. CDR1 SGHTA and CDR2 FQGNSA come from the germline V gene. This CDR3 has 14 residues. The ends lost 2 bases at V and 10 bases at J; junction bases unmatched: 6. The CDR3 sequence is CASSLYAGGGKLFF. The CDR3 nucleotides are TGTGCCAGCAGCTTATACGCAGGGGGCGGAAAACTGTTTTTT.

CDR3: CASSSVGVRSDTQYF. DNA for the CDR3: TGTGCCAGCAGCTCCGTCGGAGTTCGGTCAGATACGCAGTATTTT. The chain recombines TRBV11-2 with TRBJ2-3; D not certain. Germline V gene data show CDR1 as SGHAT and CDR2 as FQNNGV. This CDR3 is built from 15 residues. Trimming took off 4 bases at V and 4 bases at J, with 15 bases between the two ends.

In its sample, this clonotype was seen many times. The genes are TRBV7-2 and TRBJ2-5; D perhaps matches TRBD2 (6 bases). Trimming shortened V by 8 bases and J by 0 bases, and 10 bases separated the two germline ends. The CDR3 is 13 amino acids. Germline values: CDR1 SGHTA, CDR2 FQGNSA. The CDR3 region has the DNA TGTGCCAGCGGCTGGGGGGACCAAGAGACCCAGTACTTC. Protein: CASGWGDQETQYF. Combining the CDR3 with reference TRBV7-2 and TRBJ2-5 gives the whole variable domain GAGVSQSPSNKVTEKGKDVELRCDPISGHTALYWYRQSLGQGLEFLIYFQGNSAPDKSGLPSDRFSAERTGGSVSTLTIQRTQQEDSAVYLCASGWGDQETQYFGPGTRLLVL.

The chain carries TRBV7-9 and TRBJ2-7; D possibly corresponds to TRBD1 (5 bases). The CDR3 sequence is 15 residues long. Per the germline V gene, CDR1 is SEHNR and CDR2 is FQNEAQ (reference sequence). Trimming cost V 3 bases and J 2 bases, with 14 bases left between them. The CDR3 DNA reads TGTGCCAGCAGCTTGGACATGCTACCTACCTACGAGCAGTACTTC. Amino acid sequence: CASSLDMLPTYEQYF.

This clonotype has just a few counts. This chain connects TRBV2 to TRBJ1-5, with no clear D. Trimming took 6 bases from V and 3 from J, leaving 12 bases between them. Germline lookup yields CDR1 SNHLY and CDR2 FYNNEI. CDR3 length: 14 amino acids. The CDR3 reads CASRETVPNQPQHF. CDR3 nucleotide sequence: TGTGCCAGCAGGGAGACGGTTCCCAATCAGCCCCAGCATTTT.

The table lists this clonotype with many counts. The V call is TRBV28, the J call TRBJ1-1; tentatively, D is TRBD1 (6 bases). Deletions cut 10 bases from V and 4 bases from J, with 16 bases between. Per the germline V gene, CDR1 is MDHEN and CDR2 is SYDVKM. CDR3 size: 13 residues. The CDR3 protein is CATMVGGLTEAFF. CDR3 nucleotide sequence: TGTGCCACCATGGTAGGGGGGCTCACTGAAGCTTTCTTT.

The chain uses TRBV18 and TRBJ1-3; no reliable D call. The V end lost 4 bases, the J end lost 2 bases, and 12 bases lay between the germline ends. The CDR3 extends over 15 amino acids. Germline values: CDR1 KGHSH, CDR2 LQKENI. The CDR3 loop is CASSLDRLPGNTIYF. In DNA, the CDR3 is TGTGCCAGCTCACTCGACCGCCTGCCTGGAAACACCATATATTTT.

This clonotype was seen more than once but under ten times. V usage is TRBV19 and J usage is TRBJ1-2; 7 bases fit TRBD1. Germline CDR1 LNHDA, CDR2 SQIVND (reference sequence). The CDR3 contains 20 residues. Germline trimming cut 3 bases from V and 0 bases from J; bases unmatched to any gene: 19. CDR3 sequence: CASSINRPTARGPANYGYTF. The CDR3 coding sequence is TGTGCCAGTAGTATTAACCGACCTACAGCAAGGGGGCCAGCTAACTATGGCTACACCTTC.

This clonotype was detected only a few times. The chain is built from TRBV29-1 and TRBJ2-6; D might be TRBD2 (6 bases). Germline V lookup: CDR1 SQVTM, CDR2 ANQGSEA. V lost 4 bases and J lost 2, with 12 bases in between. This CDR3 spans 15 amino acids. CDR3 protein: CSVAGVLAGANVLTF. The DNA of the CDR3 is TGCAGCGTTGCGGGGGTACTCGCTGGGGCCAACGTCCTGACTTTC.

Details on this clonotype: A much larger clonotype is one base distant, so this may be a read error. The rearrangement joins TRBV6-8 to TRBJ2-3; 9 positions agree with TRBD1. The V segment lost 10 bases and the J segment 1 base; nucleotides outside the gene matches: 3. The CDR3 has 13 amino acids. Germline values: CDR1 MNHGY, CDR2 SAAAGT. The CDR3: CAIWDRGTDTQYF. The CDR3 bases are TGTGCCATCTGGGACAGGGGCACAGATACGCAGTATTTT.

This clonotype was recorded many times. This chain links TRBV12-3 or TRBV12-4 with TRBJ1-1, with no clear D. The CDR3 is 15 residues long. Trimming left V 5 bases short and J 1 base short, with 14 bases between. The CDR3 region has the DNA TGTGCCAGCAGTCTCCTGCTTGGGCAGAACACTGAAGCTTTCTTT. Translating it yields CASSLLLGQNTEAFF.

V gene TRBV7-6 combines with J gene TRBJ2-7; 8 bases align to TRBD1. The CDR3 covers 15 residues. Germline CDR1 and CDR2: SGHVS and FNYEAQ. The junction had 13 bases not matched to a gene; V was cut back by 6 bases and J by 6 bases. The CDR3 DNA sequence: TGTGCCAGCAGTCAAGGAGCAGGGGGCTTGGTCGAGCAGTACTTC. Translation gives CASSQGAGGLVEQYF.

Ten or more counts support this clonotype. The chain uses TRBV3-1 and TRBJ2-7; 12 bases agree with TRBD2. The CDR3 runs 16 residues. V was pared by 1 base and J by 3 bases, with 4 bases of the junction left unmatched. Germline assignment: CDR1 LGHDT and CDR2 YNNKEL (reference sequence). The CDR3 region is CASSQGGLAGFYEQYF. The CDR3 DNA reads as TGTGCCAGCAGCCAAGGTGGACTAGCGGGATTCTACGAGCAGTACTTC.

In its sample, this clonotype was seen many times. V is TRBV11-2 and J is TRBJ2-7; D tentatively reads TRBD1 or TRBD2 (5 bases each). This CDR3 is built from 15 residues. Trimming removed 3 bases from V and 1 base from J, with 13 bases in between. The V gene's germline CDR1 is SGHAT and CDR2 FQNNGV. The CDR3 nucleotides read TGTGCCAGCAGCTTTAACCGGGACCATTCCTACGAGCAGTACTTC. Its translation is CASSFNRDHSYEQYF.

This clonotype came up many times. This sequence joins TRBV2 and TRBJ2-7, with D hard to call. Trimming stripped 4 bases from V and 2 bases from J, with 12 bases between. Germline V gene lookup returns CDR1 SNHLY and CDR2 FYNNEI. CDR3 length: 14 residues. CDR3 residues: CASSAGPPAYEQYF. The CDR3 DNA reads TGTGCCAGCAGTGCGGGTCCTCCTGCCTACGAGCAGTACTTC. Complete variable domain (other parts from reference TRBV2 and TRBJ2-7): EPEVTQTPSHQVTQMGQEVILRCVPISNHLYFYWYRQILGQKVEFLVSFYNNEISEKSEIFDDQFSVERPDGSNFTLKIRSTKLEDSAMYFCASSAGPPAYEQYFGPGTRLTVT.

This clonotype came up many times. J is TRBJ2-5 and V is TRBV4-1; TRBD1 might be the D (6 bases). The CDR3 loop spans 15 amino acids. The V and J ends lost 3 bases and 2 bases respectively, with 13 bases between them. Germline V gives CDR1 MGHRA, CDR2 YSYEKL. CDR3 nucleotides: TGCGCCAGCAGCCAGGGTGGGACACAGCAAGAGACCCAGTACTTC. It yields the protein CASSQGGTQQETQYF.

This clonotype was detected many times. The V gene is TRBV11-3, the J gene TRBJ2-1; 11 bases are a match to TRBD2. The CDR3 has 19 amino acids. The trim removed 0 bases at V and 4 bases at J, leaving 11 bases unmatched. The germline gives CDR1 SGHNT, CDR2 YENEEA. CDR3 region: CASSLDPRLAGGRYNEQFF. The CDR3 bases are TGTGCCAGCAGCTTAGACCCCCGGTTAGCGGGGGGGAGGTACAATGAGCAGTTCTTC.

Ten or more counts support this clonotype. This sequence joins TRBV6-2 or TRBV6-3 and TRBJ2-3; the match to TRBD2 covers 8 bases. Unmatched junction bases numbered 9, after V lost 10 bases and J lost 3 bases. Germline V CDR1 and CDR2: MNHEY, SVGEGT. The CDR3 extends over 14 amino acids. CDR3 coding DNA: TGTGCCACCCGACTACGGGGGGGGACAGATACGCAGTATTTT. Residues: CATRLRGGTDTQYF.

The table lists this clonotype with a count of one. This rearrangement joins TRBV3-1 to TRBJ1-1, with D unresolved. V lost 3 bases and J 2 bases, leaving 7 bases between the germline ends. Germline loops: CDR1 LGHDT, CDR2 YNNKEL (reference sequence). The CDR3 is made up of 13 amino acids. CDR3 loop: CASSHAGNTEAFF. CDR3 sequence (DNA): TGTGCCAGCAGCCATGCAGGAAACACTGAAGCTTTCTTT. Drawing the rest from reference TRBV3-1 and TRBJ1-1, the complete variable domain is DTAVSQTPKYLVTQMGNDKSIKCEQNLGHDTMYWYKQDSKKFLKIMFSYNNKELIINETVPNRFSPKSPDKAHLNLHINSLELGDSAVYFCASSHAGNTEAFFGQGTRLTVV.